Listed below are T cell receptor beta chains from one sample, sequenced in a study of blood T cell repertoires in COVID-19. Sequencing was performed with immunoSEQ multiplex PCR; in TCRdb, only in-frame clones are kept and a portion is missing. The profile shows 200,000 or so clones, 70% to 90% of them singletons. Material for sequencing was peripheral blood. The receptor set was obtained from a person aged 70 to 80 with COVID-19, enrolled during active disease. CDR3s include the opening cysteine and the closing phenylalanine or tryptophan. Each record gives: D gene, V gene, J gene, clone size, CDR3 protein, CDR3 DNA. D genes are given only for firm matches. Size is omitted from some rows. Given values are once, few, many or a class for expanded clones.

TRBD1	TRBV5-8	TRBJ1-5	.	CASSLTGGGEAQPQHF	TGTGCCAGCAGCTTAACAGGGGGCGGAGAGGCTCAGCCCCAGCATTTT
.	TRBV11-2	TRBJ1-1	.	CASSFLGQPGTEAFF	TGTGCCAGCAGCTTCCTGGGACAACCGGGCACTGAAGCTTTCTTT
.	TRBV27	TRBJ2-3	.	CASSWHGERSTDTQYF	TGTGCCAGCAGTTGGCATGGGGAGCGGAGCACAGATACGCAGTATTTT
.	TRBV27	TRBJ2-7	.	CASSSGGWGSYEQYF	TGTGCCAGCAGTTCCGGGGGATGGGGCTCCTACGAGCAGTACTTC
TRBD1	TRBV6-6	TRBJ1-5	.	CASSSTDQGENQPQHF	TGTGCCAGCAGTTCTACCGATCAGGGGGAGAATCAGCCCCAGCATTTT
.	TRBV7-8	TRBJ2-3	once	CASSLGTRVPRNTDTQYF	TGTGCCAGCAGCTTAGGAACCAGGGTTCCCCGAAACACAGATACGCAGTATTTT
TRBD2	TRBV11-2	TRBJ2-3	.	CASSSTGGTQYF	TGTGCCAGCAGCTCCACGGGGGGTACGCAGTATTTT
TRBD1	TRBV7-2	TRBJ2-2	.	CASSLAGTGVNGELFF	TGTGCCAGCAGCTTAGCCGGGACAGGGGTGAACGGGGAGCTGTTTTTT
TRBD2	TRBV5-1	TRBJ2-2	.	CASSLGLAANTGELFF	TGCGCCAGCAGCTTGGGACTAGCGGCGAACACCGGGGAGCTGTTTTTT
TRBD1	TRBV7-6	TRBJ1-5	.	CASQQGANQPQHF	TGTGCCAGCCAACAGGGGGCGAATCAGCCCCAGCATTTT
.	TRBV12-5	TRBJ2-2	.	CASGLTPHSLFF	TGTGCTAGTGGTTTGACCCCACATAGCCTGTTTTTT
.	TRBV6-4	TRBJ2-2	.	CASSAQGTGELFF	TGTGCCAGCAGTGCTCAGGGCACCGGGGAGCTGTTTTTT
TRBD1	TRBV9	TRBJ1-6	.	CASSLTESTGGIGSPLHF	TGTGCCAGCAGCTTGACAGAGTCCACAGGGGGTATTGGTTCACCCCTCCACTTT
TRBD2	TRBV10-1	TRBJ2-1	.	CASSGTSSRERGANNEQFF	TGCGCCAGCAGTGGGACCTCCAGTCGGGAGCGGGGCGCTAACAATGAGCAGTTCTTC
TRBD2	TRBV11-1	TRBJ2-5	.	CASSLGLAGETQYF	TGTGCCAGCAGCTTAGGTCTAGCGGGAGAGACCCAGTACTTC